The present T cell receptor beta chain was sequenced within a study of T cell repertoires in cytomegalovirus infection. Study at large: Matching HLA type, along with CMV infection, was indicated by public TCR beta signatures.

TCRdb itself ran the reads through MiXCR, one entry per CDR3 protein. Among approximately 250,000 distinct CDR3 sequences listed, 22% were seen once. V lost 7 bases, J lost 5 bases, and 15 bases lay in between. The germline V gene has CDR1 MNHNS and CDR2 SASEGT. The CDR3 is 15 residues long. In its sample, this clonotype was seen many times. The sequence derives from a human donor in good health (CMV status not recorded). Some clones in this sample may be carry-over from other donors' samples. Specimen: CD8+ T cells from PBMCs. The chain carries TRBV6-1 and TRBJ1-6; perhaps TRBD1 as D (5 bases). CDR3 nucleotides: TGTGCCAGCACCCCTGGGGGGACTAATAATTCACCCCTCCACTTT. Translated: CASTPGGTNNSPLHF.